One and the same sample provided the 30 T cell receptor beta chains below, sequenced in a study of blood T cell repertoires in COVID-19. TCRdb's copy holds only in-frame clones and misses some; the assay was immunoSEQ multiplex PCR. Found here are some 97,000 clones, 80% of them singletons; the top ten hold about 12%. Sequenced sample: peripheral blood. The receptors were sampled from a woman aged 65 to 85 with acute or convalescent COVID-19.

This clone was detected only once. The chain joins TRBV5-1 to TRBJ1-2; D is perhaps TRBD1 (5 bases). The CDR3 totals 14 residues. Germline CDR1 reads SGHRS; CDR2 reads YFSETQ. Trimming took 0 bases from V and 7 from J, leaving 13 bases between them. Here the CDR3 DNA reads TGCGCCAGCAGCTTGGCCGGGGACTTAGCTGGCTACACCTTC. Encoded protein: CASSLAGDLAGYTF. The full variable domain, in which reference TRBV5-1 and TRBJ1-2 provide the parts outside the CDR3, is KAGVTQTPRYLIKTRGQQVTLSCSPISGHRSVSWYQQTPGQGLQFLFEYFSETQRNKGNFPGRFSGRQFSNSRSEMNVSTLELGDSALYLCASSLAGDLAGYTFGSGTRLTVV.

The chain carries TRBV28 and TRBJ2-7, with 7 bases fitting TRBD1. Per the germline V gene, CDR1 is MDHEN and CDR2 is SYDVKM. The CDR3 contains 16 residues. V lost 4 bases and J lost 1; bases outside the gene matches: 10. Written as DNA, the CDR3 is TGTGCCAGCAGTTCCTACCCGCAGGGGGAGTCCTACGAGCAGTACGTC. It translates to CASSSYPQGESYEQYV.

This chain connects TRBV5-5 to TRBJ2-7, with 12 bases matching TRBD1. Germline-derived CDR1 and CDR2 are SGHKS and YYEKEE (reference sequence). The CDR3 loop spans 15 amino acids. V trimming: 5 bases; J trimming: 3 bases; junction bases outside the gene matches: 6. The CDR3 is CASSQGQGAFYEQYV. Written as DNA, the CDR3 is TGTGCCAGCAGTCAGGGACAGGGGGCTTTCTACGAGCAGTACGTC.

The chain employs TRBV28 and TRBJ2-7; weak D call: TRBD1 (5 bases). The CDR3 length is 14 residues. Germline V gives CDR1 MDHEN, CDR2 SYDVKM. V was trimmed by 3 bases and J by 2 bases, leaving 11 bases between them. The CDR3: CASSLGQFPYEQYV. DNA for the CDR3: TGTGCCAGCAGTTTGGGGCAGTTTCCCTACGAGCAGTACGTC.

This clone has a single count. V gene TRBV12-5 combines with J gene TRBJ2-6, with D unresolved. Germline-derived CDR1 and CDR2 are LGHNT and FRNRAP. V lost 5 bases, J lost 0 bases, and 5 bases lay in between. The CDR3 covers 14 residues. CDR3 sequence: CASGRSSGANVLTF. The CDR3, as DNA: TGTGCTAGTGGTCGGAGCTCTGGGGCCAACGTCCTGACTTTC.

The rearrangement joins TRBV6-2 or TRBV6-3 to TRBJ1-1; no clear D gene. The V end lost 5 bases, the J end lost 1 base, and 14 bases lay between the germline ends. The CDR3 is 15 residues long. Germline loops: CDR1 MNHEY, CDR2 SVGEGT. In nucleotides, the CDR3 is TGTGCCAGCAGTGCACCTTCGGGGAGGAACACTGAAGCTTTCTTT. Protein: CASSAPSGRNTEAFF.

The chain recombines TRBV30 with TRBJ1-2, with TRBD1 matching over 8 bases. The CDR3 extends over 13 amino acids. Per the germline V gene, CDR1 is GTSNPN and CDR2 is SVGIG (reference sequence). V dropped 8 bases and J dropped 4; count of bases not matched to a gene: 9. CDR3 in DNA: TGTGCCGGTGACAGGGGCGCTAGCTATGGCTACACCTTC. Translating gives CAGDRGASYGYTF.

The gene calls are TRBV30 and TRBJ1-5, with D perhaps matching TRBD1 (6 bases). This CDR3 region has 15 residues. Trimming took 0 bases from V and 1 from J, leaving 10 bases between them. Germline CDR1 is GTSNPN and CDR2 is SVGIG (reference sequence). The CDR3 region has the DNA TGTGCCTGGAGTGTAGGGGGGGTGAGCAATCAGCCCCAGCATTTT. Protein sequence: CAWSVGGVSNQPQHF.

This chain links TRBV7-9 with TRBJ2-1; 7 nucleotides match TRBD2. V shed 1 base and J 0 bases; nucleotides not matched to a gene: 3. The germline gives CDR1 SEHNR, CDR2 FQNEAQ (reference sequence). The length of the CDR3 is 16 residues. The CDR3 loop is CASSLGGLGSYNEQFF. The CDR3 DNA follows: TGTGCCAGCAGCTTAGGTGGACTAGGCTCCTACAATGAGCAGTTCTTC.

J is TRBJ2-3 and V is TRBV4-1, with 9 bases lining up with TRBD2. This CDR3 is built from 19 residues. CDR1 MGHRA and CDR2 YSYEKL come from the germline V gene. The J segment lost 0 bases and the V segment lost 6 bases, leaving 16 bases of the junction unmatched. The CDR3: CASRSRPLAGPHSTDTQYF. The CDR3, as DNA: TGCGCCAGCAGGTCTAGACCACTAGCGGGTCCCCATAGCACAGATACGCAGTATTTT.

The rearrangement joins TRBV19 to TRBJ1-5, with D unresolved. Germline V gene data show CDR1 as LNHDA and CDR2 as SQIVND (reference sequence). Trimming shortened V by 5 bases and J by 5 bases, and 10 bases separated the two germline ends. This CDR3 has 13 amino acids. In DNA, the CDR3 is TGTGCCAGTAGTTCCACCGGAGATCAGCCCCAGCATTTT. This codes for CASSSTGDQPQHF.

This rearrangement joins TRBV29-1 to TRBJ2-5, with D perhaps matching TRBD2 (6 bases). Germline V gene sequence: CDR1 SQVTM, CDR2 ANQGSEA. This CDR3 has 12 amino acids. The germline V and J ends were trimmed by 7 bases and 4 bases, with 13 bases remaining between them. The CDR3, as DNA: TGCAGCGGTCACGGGGGTAGAGAGACCCAGTACTTC. The encoded protein is CSGHGGRETQYF.

This rearrangement joins TRBV7-2 to TRBJ2-7; D might be TRBD2 (6 bases). Germline V gives CDR1 SGHTA, CDR2 FQGNSA. The CDR3 runs to 14 residues. The V and J ends lost 7 bases and 6 bases respectively, with 19 bases between them. The CDR3 loop reads CASTVGGAPFEQYF. Written as DNA, the CDR3 is TGTGCCAGCACCGTTGGCGGGGCCCCCTTCGAGCAGTACTTC.

The V gene is TRBV5-1, the J gene TRBJ2-5; D unresolved. Germline V gene sequence: CDR1 SGHRS, CDR2 YFSETQ. CDR3 length: 14 residues. Trimming removed 4 bases at V and 1 base at J, with 11 bases between. CDR3 coding DNA: TGCGCCAGCAGCGGTACAGCTTCCCAAGAGACCCAGTACTTC. Protein product: CASSGTASQETQYF. Complete variable domain (other parts from reference TRBV5-1 and TRBJ2-5): KAGVTQTPRYLIKTRGQQVTLSCSPISGHRSVSWYQQTPGQGLQFLFEYFSETQRNKGNFPGRFSGRQFSNSRSEMNVSTLELGDSALYLCASSGTASQETQYFGPGTRLLVL.

The chain recombines TRBV10-2 with TRBJ1-5; 7 bases align to TRBD1. The CDR3 has 13 amino acids. V lost 6 bases and J lost 3; bases outside the gene matches: 2. Germline CDR1 and CDR2: WSHSY and SAAADI. The CDR3 region is CASRTGNNQPQHF. CDR3 in DNA: TGCGCCAGCAGGACAGGGAACAATCAGCCCCAGCATTTT.

J is TRBJ1-4 and V is TRBV5-1, with D hard to call. V lost 8 bases and J 5 bases, leaving 13 bases between the germline ends. Germline CDR1 SGHRS, CDR2 YFSETQ. The CDR3 spans 13 residues. In DNA, the CDR3 is TGCGCCAGTAAGGACGGGGAAAATGAAAAACTGTTTTTT. Translating gives CASKDGENEKLFF.

This clone was picked up one time. V gene TRBV30 combines with J gene TRBJ2-3, with a possible D match to TRBD2 (6 bases). Germline CDR1 reads GTSNPN; CDR2 reads SVGIG (reference sequence). V lost 8 bases to trimming and J lost 0 bases, with 21 bases between them. The CDR3 has 16 amino acids. CDR3 DNA: TGTGCCCTCTTGGGCGGGGTTTCCTCTAGCACAGATACGCAGTATTTT. It translates to CALLGGVSSSTDTQYF. Drawing the rest from reference TRBV30 and TRBJ2-3, the complete variable domain is SQTIHQWPATLVQPVGSPLSLECTVEGTSNPNLYWYRQAAGRGLQLLFYSVGIGQISSEVPQNLSASRPQDRQFILSSKKLLLSDSGFYLCALLGGVSSSTDTQYFGPGTRLTVL.

The chain carries TRBV7-2 and TRBJ2-3; 13 bases fit TRBD2. The CDR3 sequence is 15 residues long. Per germline, CDR1 SGHTA and CDR2 FQGNSA. The junction had 3 bases not matched to a gene; V was cut back by 4 bases and J by 5 bases. The CDR3 DNA reads TGTGCCAGCAGCTCACTAGCGGGGGGGCTAGATACGCAGTATTTT. Its translation: CASSSLAGGLDTQYF.

The chain is built from TRBV11-3 and TRBJ2-1, with 13 bases that match TRBD2. Germline trimming cut 5 bases from V and 0 bases from J; bases unmatched to any gene: 7. The CDR3 consists of 18 residues. Germline lookup yields CDR1 SGHNT and CDR2 YENEEA. The CDR3 loop is CASSARTSGGLSYNEQFF. CDR3 bases: TGTGCCAGCAGCGCCCGGACTAGCGGGGGCCTCTCCTACAATGAGCAGTTCTTC. Full variable domain (rest looked up from reference TRBV11-3 and TRBJ2-1): EAGVVQSPRYKIIEKKQPVAFWCNPISGHNTLYWYLQNLGQGPELLIRYENEEAVDDSQLPKDRFSAERLKGVDSTLKIQPAELGDSAVYLCASSARTSGGLSYNEQFFGPGTRLTVL.

The chain carries TRBV7-9 and TRBJ2-2; D perhaps matches TRBD1 (5 bases). CDR1 is SEHNR and CDR2 is FQNEAQ in the germline V gene (reference sequence). CDR3 size: 15 residues. Trimming left V 8 bases short and J 2 bases short, with 15 bases between. The CDR3 is CASLPAQGNTGELFF. The CDR3 coding sequence is TGTGCCAGCCTACCGGCGCAGGGAAACACCGGGGAGCTGTTTTTT. Combining the CDR3 with reference TRBV7-9 and TRBJ2-2 gives the whole variable domain DTGVSQNPRHKITKRGQNVTFRCDPISEHNRLYWYRQTLGQGPEFLTYFQNEAQLEKSRLLSDRFSAERPKGSFSTLEIQRTEQGDSAMYLCASLPAQGNTGELFFGEGSRLTVL.

This rearrangement joins TRBV11-2 to TRBJ1-1, with D hard to call. The V end lost 1 base, the J end lost 2 bases, and 5 bases lay between the germline ends. The CDR3 contains 13 residues. CDR1 SGHAT and CDR2 FQNNGV come from the germline V gene. The CDR3 DNA reads as TGTGCCAGCAGCTTAGCGAGAAACACTGAAGCTTTCTTT. As protein: CASSLARNTEAFF.

This clone was found once. This chain links TRBV7-6 with TRBJ2-2; 8 bases are a match to TRBD1. CDR1 SGHVS and CDR2 FNYEAQ come from the germline V gene. This CDR3 spans 17 amino acids. Unmatched junction bases numbered 9, after V lost 3 bases and J lost 3 bases. CDR3 residues: CASSFQAGTGYTGELFF. The DNA of the CDR3 is TGTGCCAGCAGCTTCCAGGCCGGGACAGGTTACACCGGGGAGCTGTTTTTT.

The J gene is TRBJ2-5, the V gene TRBV9; 8 nucleotides align to TRBD2. The CDR3 totals 15 residues. Trimming cost V 0 bases and J 5 bases; bases outside gene matches: 6. In germline, CDR1 is SGDLS, CDR2 YYNGEE. The CDR3 loop reads CASSVALASGETQYF. CDR3 DNA sequence: TGTGCCAGCAGCGTAGCTCTGGCTAGCGGGGAGACCCAGTACTTC. Using reference TRBV9 and TRBJ2-5 for the parts outside the CDR3, the full variable domain is DSGVTQTPKHLITATGQRVTLRCSPRSGDLSVYWYQQSLDQGLQFLIQYYNGEERAKGNILERFSAQQFPDLHSELNLSSLELGDSALYFCASSVALASGETQYFGPGTRLLVL.

The chain carries TRBV7-7 and TRBJ2-3, with 9 bases identical to TRBD2. V shed 3 bases and J 6 bases; nucleotides not matched to a gene: 7. CDR1 and CDR2 from the germline V gene are SSHAT and FNYEAQ (reference sequence). This CDR3 is built from 15 residues. This chain's CDR3 is CASSLRGGSVDTQYF. CDR3 DNA sequence: TGTGCCAGCAGCTTGCGGGGGGGGTCGGTGGATACGCAGTATTTT.

This sequence joins TRBV19 and TRBJ1-2; D is uncertain. Per germline, CDR1 LNHDA and CDR2 SQIVND (reference sequence). Trimming left V 7 bases short and J 8 bases short, with 17 bases between. The CDR3 covers 13 residues. Here the CDR3 DNA reads TGTGCCAGTACAAGAAGGGAGGGATACGGCTACACCTTC. As protein: CASTRREGYGYTF.

This chain links TRBV4-2 with TRBJ2-5; D is perhaps TRBD2 (6 bases). The germline V gene has CDR1 LGHNA and CDR2 YNFKEQ. The V end lost 3 bases, the J end lost 0 bases, and 14 bases lay between the germline ends. This CDR3 contains 16 residues. The CDR3, as DNA: TGTGCCAGCAGCCACAAATCCGGGACTTACCAAGAGACCCAGTACTTC. This translates into CASSHKSGTYQETQYF.

This clone has more than one count but fewer than ten. The chain joins TRBV6-4 to TRBJ1-1; 7 bases map to TRBD1. Trimming removed 6 bases from V and 8 bases from J; junction bases left unmatched: 15. Germline CDR1 reads MRHNA; CDR2 reads SNTAGT. There are 15 residues in the CDR3. The DNA for the CDR3 is TGTGCCAGCAGCGCCAAAGGAGGGACAGAGGGGGAAGCTTTCTTT. It codes for CASSAKGGTEGEAFF.

The V gene is TRBV5-1, the J gene TRBJ1-3; D is unresolved. Trimming took off 4 bases at V and 4 bases at J, with 15 bases between the two ends. This CDR3 is 15 amino acids long. Germline V gene data show CDR1 as SGHRS and CDR2 as YFSETQ. CDR3 residues: CASSESLGGGNTIYF. CDR3 sequence (DNA): TGCGCCAGCAGCGAATCACTAGGCGGAGGAAACACCATATATTTT.

The chain employs TRBV29-1 and TRBJ1-4; TRBD1 is a possible D gene (6 bases). V was trimmed by 4 bases and J by 1 base, leaving 13 bases between them. The CDR3 is made up of 15 amino acids. Germline V gives CDR1 SQVTM, CDR2 ANQGSEA. CDR3 sequence: CSVAIGGVTNEKLFF. In DNA form, the CDR3 reads TGCAGCGTTGCCATAGGGGGTGTAACTAATGAAAAACTGTTTTTT.

The V call is TRBV10-3, the J call TRBJ1-3; TRBD1 agrees at 9 bases. The CDR3 is 16 amino acids. CDR1 is ENHRY and CDR2 is SYGVKD in the germline V gene. The V gene end was trimmed by 5 bases and the J gene end by 1 base; junction bases not matched to a gene: 6. CDR3 sequence reads: CAISWTGEDSGNTIYF. The CDR3 coding sequence is TGTGCCATCAGTTGGACAGGGGAGGATTCTGGAAACACCATATATTTT.